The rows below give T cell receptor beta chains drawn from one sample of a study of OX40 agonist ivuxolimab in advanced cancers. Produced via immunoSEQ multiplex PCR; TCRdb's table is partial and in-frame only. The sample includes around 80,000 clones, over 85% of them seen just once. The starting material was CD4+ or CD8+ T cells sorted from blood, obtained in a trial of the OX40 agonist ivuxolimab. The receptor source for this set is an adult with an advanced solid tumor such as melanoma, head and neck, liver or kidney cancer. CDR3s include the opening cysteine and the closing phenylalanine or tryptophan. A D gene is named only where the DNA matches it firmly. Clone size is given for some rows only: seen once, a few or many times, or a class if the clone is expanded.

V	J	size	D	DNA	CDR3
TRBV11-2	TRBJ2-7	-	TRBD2	TGTGCCAGCGGGGAGGGAGCCTCCTACGAGCAGTACTTC	CASGEGASYEQYF
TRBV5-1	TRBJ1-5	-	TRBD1	TGCGCCAGCAGCCGAACAGGGGACAGTGGTCAGCCCCAGCATTTT	CASSRTGDSGQPQHF
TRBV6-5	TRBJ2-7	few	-	TGTGCCAGCAGTTACGAACCCGGTACAGTTTACGAGCAGTACTTC	CASSYEPGTVYEQYF
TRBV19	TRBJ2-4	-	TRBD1	TGTGCCAGTAGTGCCCGGGACAGGGCCAAAAACATTCAGTACTTC	CASSARDRAKNIQYF
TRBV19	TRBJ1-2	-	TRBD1	TGTGCCAGTAGTACCGGGGCAGGGGGCTATGGCTACACCTTC	CASSTGAGGYGYTF
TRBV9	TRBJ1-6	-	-	TGTGCCAGCAGCGTCTTGCAATTCAATTCACCCCTCCACTTT	CASSVLQFNSPLHF
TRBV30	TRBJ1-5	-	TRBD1	TGTGCCTGGAGTGGGGGACAGAGTGGTATGCAGCCCCAGCATTTT	CAWSGGQSGMQPQHF
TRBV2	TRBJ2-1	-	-	TGTGCCAGCAGTGTTACAGGGACGGAGTACAATGAGCAGTTCTTC	CASSVTGTEYNEQFF
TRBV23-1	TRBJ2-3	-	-	TGCGCCAGAAAGTCAGGTCCCTATGTCCCGTACGCGAAGGATACGCAGTATTTT	CARKSGPYVPYAKDTQYF
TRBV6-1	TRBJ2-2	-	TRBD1	TGTGCCAGCAGTGTAAGGTTACAGGGGGCCACCGGGGAGCTGTTTTTT	CASSVRLQGATGELFF
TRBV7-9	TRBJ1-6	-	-	TGTGCCAGCAGCTTATTCGGCAGTCATGATTCACCCCTCCACTTT	CASSLFGSHDSPLHF
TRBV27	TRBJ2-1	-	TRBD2	TGTGCCAGTCGGGAGGACTTAGAGAATGAGCAGTTCTTC	CASREDLENEQFF
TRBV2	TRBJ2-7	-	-	TGTGCCAGCGGGGCAGGAACGTCCTACGAGCAGTACTTC	CASGAGTSYEQYF
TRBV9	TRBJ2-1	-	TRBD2	TGTGCCAGCAGCGCACTGCCGGGACTAGCGGGAAGCTACAATGAGCAGTTCTTC	CASSALPGLAGSYNEQFF
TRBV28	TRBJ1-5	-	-	TGTGCCAGCAGTTTGAGGGCTATCAATCAGCCCCAGCATTTT	CASSLRAINQPQHF
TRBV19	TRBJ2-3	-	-	TGTGCCAGTAGGCACAGGGTTACGGATACGCAGTATTTT	CASRHRVTDTQYF
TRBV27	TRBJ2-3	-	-	TGTGCCAGCAGGACTCAGGGGAAGGATACGCAGTATTTT	CASRTQGKDTQYF
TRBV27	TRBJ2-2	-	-	TGTGCCACGCGAAACGGGGCAGGGGTCGCCGGGGAGCTGTTTTTT	CATRNGAGVAGELFF
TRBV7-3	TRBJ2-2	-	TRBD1	TGTGCCAGCAGCAACCCCGGGACAGGGGCCACCGGGGAGCTGTTTTTT	CASSNPGTGATGELFF
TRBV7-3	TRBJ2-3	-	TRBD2	TGTGCCAGCTGTCCTCGGCGTCTGCGGGAGGAGGTGTTAGATACGCAGTATTTT	CASCPRRLREEVLDTQYF
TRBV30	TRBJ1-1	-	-	TGTGCCTGGAGTGCACAGGGGAACACTGAAGCTTTCTTT	CAWSAQGNTEAFF
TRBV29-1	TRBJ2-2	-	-	TGCAGCGGTAAAACAGGGTGGAACACCGGGGAGCTGTTTTTT	CSGKTGWNTGELFF
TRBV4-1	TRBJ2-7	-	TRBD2	TGCGCCAGCAGCCAAATCCGGGGACTAGCGGGGAACTACGAGCAGTACTTC	CASSQIRGLAGNYEQYF
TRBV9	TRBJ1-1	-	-	TGTGCCAGCAGCGTAGCCGTCGTTGCCACTGAAGCTTTCTTT	CASSVAVVATEAFF
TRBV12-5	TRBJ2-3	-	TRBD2	TGTGCTAGTGGTCCCGGGGGAGCGGGGGGCTATGGAGATACGCAGTATTTT	CASGPGGAGGYGDTQYF
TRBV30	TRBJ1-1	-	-	TGTGCCTGGATCCAGTACACTGAAGCTTTCTTT	CAWIQYTEAFF
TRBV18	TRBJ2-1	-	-	TGTGCCAGCTCACCGCCAGGGGGCGGGAGGGCCGGCGGTGAGCAGTTCTTC	CASSPPGGGRAGGEQFF
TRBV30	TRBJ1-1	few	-	TGTGCCTGGAGCCGGAGTGAAGCTTTCTTT	CAWSRSEAFF
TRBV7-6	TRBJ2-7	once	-	TGTGCCAGCAGCCTCACAGAGTTCTACGAGCAGTACTTC	CASSLTEFYEQYF
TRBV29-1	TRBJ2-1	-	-	TGCAGCGTTGGGCGTTTGGGGGTCCTAACGGATGAGCAGTTCTTC	CSVGRLGVLTDEQFF
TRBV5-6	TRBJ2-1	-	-	TGTGCCAGCAGCTTAAAGGACAATGAGCAGTTCTTC	CASSLKDNEQFF
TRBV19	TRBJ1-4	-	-	TGTGCCAGTAGTTTCGGGTATGAAAAACTGTTTTTT	CASSFGYEKLFF
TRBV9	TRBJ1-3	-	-	TGTGCCAGCAGCGGGCTCTTCGGGGGCCTCTCTGGAAACACCATATATTTT	CASSGLFGGLSGNTIYF
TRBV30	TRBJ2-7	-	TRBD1	TGTGCCTGGAGCAAGACGGGACAGGGGGCCCATTTTTCCTACGAGCAGTACTTC	CAWSKTGQGAHFSYEQYF
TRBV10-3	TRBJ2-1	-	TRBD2	TGTGCCATCAGTCCCTTAAGGACTAGCGGGCCGTACAATGAGCAGTTCTTC	CAISPLRTSGPYNEQFF
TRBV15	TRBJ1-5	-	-	TGTGCCACCAGCAGAGACATTCAGCCCCAGCATTTT	CATSRDIQPQHF
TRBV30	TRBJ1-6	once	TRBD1	TGTGCCTGGGGGACAGGGGTCCCAAATTCACCCCTCCACTTT	CAWGTGVPNSPLHF
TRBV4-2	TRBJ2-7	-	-	TGTGCCAGCAGCCAAGGAGGGTACGAGCAGTACTTC	CASSQGGYEQYF
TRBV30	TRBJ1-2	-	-	TGTGCCTGGAGTGTCTCCCGGGGGGGCTACACCTTC	CAWSVSRGGYTF
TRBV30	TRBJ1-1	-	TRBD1	TGTGCCTGGGACAGGGACAAGAACACTGAAGCTTTCTTT	CAWDRDKNTEAFF
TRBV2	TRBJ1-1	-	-	TGTGCCAGCAGTAGACAGGAAGCTTTCTTT	CASSRQEAFF
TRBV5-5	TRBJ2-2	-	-	TGTGCCAGCAGCCCCGGTGTCACCGGGGAGCTGTTTTTT	CASSPGVTGELFF
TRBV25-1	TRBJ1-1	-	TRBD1	TGTGCCAGCAGTGGAGGGGGCCTCGTGGGTGAAGCTTTCTTT	CASSGGGLVGEAFF
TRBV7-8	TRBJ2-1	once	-	TGTGCCAGCAGCTTTACGGGTTCGACCTCTGAGCAGTTCTTC	CASSFTGSTSEQFF
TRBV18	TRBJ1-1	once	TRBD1	TGTGCCAGCTCACAGGGGGCTATCACTGAAGCTTTCTTT	CASSQGAITEAFF
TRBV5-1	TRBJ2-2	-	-	TGCGCCAGCAGAGTTGCCCGGGAGAGAGGCGGGGAGCTGTTTTTT	CASRVARERGGELFF
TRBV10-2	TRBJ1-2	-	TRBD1	TGCGCCAGCAGCCAGATAGACAGGGTCCTGAGGGGCTACACCTTC	CASSQIDRVLRGYTF